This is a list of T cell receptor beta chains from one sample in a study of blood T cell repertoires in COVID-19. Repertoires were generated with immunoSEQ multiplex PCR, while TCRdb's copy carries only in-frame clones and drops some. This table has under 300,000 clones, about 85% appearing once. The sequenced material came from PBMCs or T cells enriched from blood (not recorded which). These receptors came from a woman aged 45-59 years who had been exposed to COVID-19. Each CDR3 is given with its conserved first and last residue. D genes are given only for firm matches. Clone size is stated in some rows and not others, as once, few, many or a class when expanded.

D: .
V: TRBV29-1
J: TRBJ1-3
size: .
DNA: TGCAGCGCCGGTGGGAGCTCTGGAAACACCATATATTTT
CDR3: CSAGGSSGNTIYF

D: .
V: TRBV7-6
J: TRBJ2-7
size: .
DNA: TGTGCCAGCAGCTCGGGGGAGGGGGTACCCTACGAGCAGTACTTC
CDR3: CASSSGEGVPYEQYF

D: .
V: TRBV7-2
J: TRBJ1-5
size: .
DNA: TGTGCCAGCAGCTTAGGGCAGGGCAATCAGCCCCAGCATTTT
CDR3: CASSLGQGNQPQHF

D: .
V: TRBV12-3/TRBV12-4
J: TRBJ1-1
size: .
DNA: TGTGCCTCCAGGGAGGGCTACACTGAAGCTTTCTTT
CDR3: CASREGYTEAFF

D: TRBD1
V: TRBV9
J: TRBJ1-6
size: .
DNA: TGTGCCAGCAGCCTAGGGGGACAGGGGAATTCACCCCTCCACTTT
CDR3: CASSLGGQGNSPLHF

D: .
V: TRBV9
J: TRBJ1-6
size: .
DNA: TGTGCCAGCAGCCAAGACAGTTCCTATTCACGTCCCCTCCACTTT
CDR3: CASSQDSSYSRPLHF

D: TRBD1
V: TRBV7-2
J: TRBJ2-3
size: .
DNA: TGTGCCAGCAGCGCCCGGGACAGGAGAACAGATACGCAGTATTTT
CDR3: CASSARDRRTDTQYF

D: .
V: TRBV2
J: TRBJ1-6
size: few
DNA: TGTGCCAGCAGCCCCGGGGGGGTTAATTCACCCCTCCACTTT
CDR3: CASSPGGVNSPLHF

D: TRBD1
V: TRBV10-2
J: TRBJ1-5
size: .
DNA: TGCGCCAGCAGTGGGGACAGGAATACTTATAGCAATCAGCCCCAGCATTTT
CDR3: CASSGDRNTYSNQPQHF

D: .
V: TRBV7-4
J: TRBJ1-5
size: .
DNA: TGTGCCAGCAGCTCTCGAAAGACAGTTAGCAATCAGCCCCAGCATTTT
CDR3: CASSSRKTVSNQPQHF

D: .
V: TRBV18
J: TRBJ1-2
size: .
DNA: TGTGCCAGCTCACCCCAGCCTCCCGGGGGCTATGGCTACACCTTC
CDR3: CASSPQPPGGYGYTF

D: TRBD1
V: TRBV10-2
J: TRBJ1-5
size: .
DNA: TGCGCCAGCAGGGGGACAGAAGCCAATCAGCCCCAGCATTTT
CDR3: CASRGTEANQPQHF

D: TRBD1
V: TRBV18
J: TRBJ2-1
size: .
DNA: TGTGCCAGCTCACCTGGACAGGGTACCGGTGAGCAGTTCTTC
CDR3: CASSPGQGTGEQFF

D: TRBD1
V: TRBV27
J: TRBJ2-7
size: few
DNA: TGTGCCAGCAGTTCAGCACCAGGTGACAGGGCCTTCGAGCAGTACTTC
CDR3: CASSSAPGDRAFEQYF

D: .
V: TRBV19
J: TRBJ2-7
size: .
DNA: TGTGCCAGTAGTCCGCCTAGCAATCGATACGAGCAGTACTTC
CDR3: CASSPPSNRYEQYF

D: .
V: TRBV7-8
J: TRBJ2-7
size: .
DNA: TGTGCCAGCAGCCCCGCTAGCTACGAGCAGTACTTC
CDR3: CASSPASYEQYF

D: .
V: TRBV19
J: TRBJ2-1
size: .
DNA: TGTGCCAGTATAGGGAGGAATGAGCAGTTCTTC
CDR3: CASIGRNEQFF

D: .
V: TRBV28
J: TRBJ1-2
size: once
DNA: TGTGCCAGCAGTTTCCCAGGTGGCTATGGCTACACCTTC
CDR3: CASSFPGGYGYTF

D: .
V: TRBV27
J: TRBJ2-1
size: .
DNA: TGTGCCAGCAGTTTTGAGGGAAGGACCTACAATGAGCAGTTCTTC
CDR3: CASSFEGRTYNEQFF

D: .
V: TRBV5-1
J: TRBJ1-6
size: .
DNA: TGCGCCAGCAGCTTGGCCGGGGATAGTTGGTCACCCCTCCACTTT
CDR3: CASSLAGDSWSPLHF

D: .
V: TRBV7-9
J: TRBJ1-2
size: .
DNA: TGTGCCAGCAGCTCCGGGGACTCCCGGGGTATGCATGGCTACACCTTC
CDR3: CASSSGDSRGMHGYTF

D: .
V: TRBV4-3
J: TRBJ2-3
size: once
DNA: TGCGCCAGCAGCCAAGAGTGGGCCGATACGCAGTATTTT
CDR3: CASSQEWADTQYF

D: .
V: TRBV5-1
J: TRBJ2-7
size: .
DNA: TGCGCCAGCAGCCCCAGGCTCCTAAACCCGTCCGAGCAGTACTTC
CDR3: CASSPRLLNPSEQYF

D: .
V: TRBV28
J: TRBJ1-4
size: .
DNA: TGTGCCAGCAAGAACCACAGGTTCCTTGAAAAACTGTTTTTT
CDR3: CASKNHRFLEKLFF

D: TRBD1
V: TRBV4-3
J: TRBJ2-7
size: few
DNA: TGCGCCAGCAGCCTCCGGGACAGGGGTAGCGAGCAGTACTTC
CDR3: CASSLRDRGSEQYF

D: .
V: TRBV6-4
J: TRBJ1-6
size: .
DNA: TGTGCCAGCAGTGAGATGGGGGGGGGTAATTCACCCCTCCACTTT
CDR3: CASSEMGGGNSPLHF

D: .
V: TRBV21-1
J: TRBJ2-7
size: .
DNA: TGTGCCACGATGTTAAACTTGGTGCTTTTATATTACGAGCAGTACTTC
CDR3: CATMLNLVLLYYEQYF

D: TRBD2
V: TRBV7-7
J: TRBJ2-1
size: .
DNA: TGTGCCAGCAGCCCCAGGACTAGCGGGTACAATGAGCAGTTCTTC
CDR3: CASSPRTSGYNEQFF

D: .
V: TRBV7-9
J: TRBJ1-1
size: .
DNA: TGTGCCAGCAGCCCTTGGGGGGGCCTGAACACTGAAGCTTTCTTT
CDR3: CASSPWGGLNTEAFF

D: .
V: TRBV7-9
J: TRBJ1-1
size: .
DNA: TGTGCCAGCAGCTTACTGGTGGGGGGATTTGGCCCTGAAGCTTTCTTT
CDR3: CASSLLVGGFGPEAFF

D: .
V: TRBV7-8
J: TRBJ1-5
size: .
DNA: TGTGCCAGCAGCTTACATAGACAGGCCAATCAGCCCCAGCATTTT
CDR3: CASSLHRQANQPQHF

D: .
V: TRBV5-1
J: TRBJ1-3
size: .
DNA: TGCGCCAGCAGCGGCTCCCGGGACTCTGGAAACACCATATATTTT
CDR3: CASSGSRDSGNTIYF

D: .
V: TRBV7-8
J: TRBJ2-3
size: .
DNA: TGTGCCAGCAGCTTTTCGGGGGCAGATACGCAGTATTTT
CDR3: CASSFSGADTQYF

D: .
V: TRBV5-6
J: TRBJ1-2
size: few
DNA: TGTGCCAGCAGCCGGCCGGGGGTCGACTATGGCTACACCTTC
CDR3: CASSRPGVDYGYTF

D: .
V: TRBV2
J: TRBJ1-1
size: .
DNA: TGTGGAAGGCAGGCAGTCCCCACTGAAGCTTTCTTT
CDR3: CGRQAVPTEAFF

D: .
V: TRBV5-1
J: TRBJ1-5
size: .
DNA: TGCGCCAGCAGCCCCGGGGGGAGGTCGAGCAATCAGCCCCAGCATTTT
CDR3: CASSPGGRSSNQPQHF

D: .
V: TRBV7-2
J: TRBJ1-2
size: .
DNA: TGTGCCAGCCCCGAAGGGGGGGGGTGGGGCGGCTACACCTTC
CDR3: CASPEGGGWGGYTF

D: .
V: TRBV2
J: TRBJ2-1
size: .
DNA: TGTGCCACCCAAAGCGGGACAGGCCTCGATGAGCAGTTCTTC
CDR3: CATQSGTGLDEQFF

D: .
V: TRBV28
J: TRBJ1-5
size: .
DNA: TGTGCCAGCAGTCCAACAGGGTCCAATCAGCCCCAGCATTTT
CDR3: CASSPTGSNQPQHF

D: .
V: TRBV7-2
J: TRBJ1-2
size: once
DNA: TGTGCCAGCAGCTTAGTTAAGGGAGGATATGGCTACACCTTC
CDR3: CASSLVKGGYGYTF

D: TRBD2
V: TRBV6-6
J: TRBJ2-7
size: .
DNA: TGTGCCATCCCGGGGGGGGAGCAGTACTTC
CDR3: CAIPGGEQYF

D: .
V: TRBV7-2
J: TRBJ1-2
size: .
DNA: TGTGCCAGCAGTCTACTGGTGGGCAGGGCTCATACCTACTATGGCTACACCTTC
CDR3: CASSLLVGRAHTYYGYTF

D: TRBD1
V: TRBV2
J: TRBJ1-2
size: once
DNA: TGTGCCAGCAGTGAAGTCAGGGGGCTAGATGGCTACACCTTC
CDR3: CASSEVRGLDGYTF

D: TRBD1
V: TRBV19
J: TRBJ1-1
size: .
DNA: TGTGCCAGTAGTCAGACAGGGGACGCTTTCTTT
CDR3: CASSQTGDAFF

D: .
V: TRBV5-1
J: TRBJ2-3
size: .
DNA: TGCGCCAGCAGCTTGGCCGGGGGGCCCACAGATACGCAGTATTTT
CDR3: CASSLAGGPTDTQYF

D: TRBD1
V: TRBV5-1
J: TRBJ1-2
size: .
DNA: TGCGCCAGCAGCTTGGATAGTGGGACAGGCAGGGGCTACACCTTC
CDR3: CASSLDSGTGRGYTF

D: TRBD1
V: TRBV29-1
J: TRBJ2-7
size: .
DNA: TGCAGCGTTGTTACTGGACAGGGCCCCTACGAGCAGTACTTC
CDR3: CSVVTGQGPYEQYF

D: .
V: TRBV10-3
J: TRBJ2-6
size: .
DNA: TGTGCCATCAGTGAGTCGGGGGGAGCTGGGGCCAACGTCCTGACTTTC
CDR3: CAISESGGAGANVLTF

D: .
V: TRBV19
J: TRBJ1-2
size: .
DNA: TGTGCCTCAGGGAACCGGAGTGGCTACACCTTC
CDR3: CASGNRSGYTF

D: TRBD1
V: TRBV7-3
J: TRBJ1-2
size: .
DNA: TGTGCCAGCAGCTCCGGACAGGGAGATGGCTACACCTTC
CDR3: CASSSGQGDGYTF

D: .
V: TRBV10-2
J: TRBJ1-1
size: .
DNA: TGCGCCAGCAGGAGAGAGGGAGCGGGGAACACTGAAGCTTTCTTT
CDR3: CASRREGAGNTEAFF